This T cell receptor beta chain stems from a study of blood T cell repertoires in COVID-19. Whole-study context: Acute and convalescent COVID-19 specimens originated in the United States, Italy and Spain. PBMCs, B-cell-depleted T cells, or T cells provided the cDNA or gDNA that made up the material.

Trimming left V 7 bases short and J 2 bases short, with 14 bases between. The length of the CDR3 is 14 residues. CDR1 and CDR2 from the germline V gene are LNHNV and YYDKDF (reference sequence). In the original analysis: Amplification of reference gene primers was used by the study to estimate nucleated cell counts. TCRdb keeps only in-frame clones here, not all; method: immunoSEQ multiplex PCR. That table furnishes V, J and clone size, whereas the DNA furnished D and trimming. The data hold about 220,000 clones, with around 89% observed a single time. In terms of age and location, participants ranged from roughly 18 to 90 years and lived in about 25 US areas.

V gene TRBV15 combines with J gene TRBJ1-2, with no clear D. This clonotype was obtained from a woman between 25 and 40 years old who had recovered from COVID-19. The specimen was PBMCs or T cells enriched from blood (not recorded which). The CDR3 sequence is CATTPGGENYGYTF. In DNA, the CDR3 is TGTGCCACCACCCCTGGCGGGGAGAACTATGGCTACACCTTC. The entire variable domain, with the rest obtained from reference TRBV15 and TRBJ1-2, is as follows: DAMVIQNPRYQVTQFGKPVTLSCSQTLNHNVMYWYQQKSSQAPKLLFHYYDKDFNNEADTPDNFQSRRPNTSFCFLDIRSPGLGDTAMYLCATTPGGENYGYTFGSGTRLTVV.